This T cell receptor beta chain was captured by sequencing in a study of tumor-infiltrating lymphocytes in glioblastoma multiforme. There are 15 residues in the CDR3. The germline V gene has CDR1 DFQATT and CDR2 SNEGSKA (reference sequence). About this clonotype: A junction end diverges from the germline sequence, so it may reflect a read error.

Multiple V-beta primers and a C-beta primer amplified TCRB from RNA. MiXCR, applied by TCRdb to the multiplex PCR reads, yields one record per CDR3 protein. Among around 13,000 distinct CDR3 sequences listed, 65% to 70% were seen once. Input material: brain tumor tissue. The origin of this receptor is a male donor with glioblastoma. V usage is TRBV20-1 and J usage is TRBJ2-3, with TRBD2 identical over 9 bases. The CDR3 here is CSTRDPAGGTDTQYF. The DNA of the CDR3 is TGCAGTACTAGAGACCCAGCGGGAGGAACGGATACGCAGTATTTT.